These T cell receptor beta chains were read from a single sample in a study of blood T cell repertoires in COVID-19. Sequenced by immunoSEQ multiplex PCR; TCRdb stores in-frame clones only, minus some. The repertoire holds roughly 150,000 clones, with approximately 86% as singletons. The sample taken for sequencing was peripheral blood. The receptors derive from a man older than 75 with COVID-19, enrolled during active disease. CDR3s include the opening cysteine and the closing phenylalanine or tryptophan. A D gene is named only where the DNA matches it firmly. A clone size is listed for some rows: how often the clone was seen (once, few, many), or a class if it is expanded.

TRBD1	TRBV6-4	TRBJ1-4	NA	CASSEYRGSANEKLFF
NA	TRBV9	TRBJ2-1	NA	CASSVATATWSSYNEQFF
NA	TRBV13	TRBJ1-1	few	CASSSRGLNTEAFF
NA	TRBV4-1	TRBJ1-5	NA	CASSQERGNQPQHF
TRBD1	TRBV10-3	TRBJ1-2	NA	CAIRTGGTGGYTF
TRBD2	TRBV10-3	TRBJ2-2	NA	CAISASGGLNTGELFF
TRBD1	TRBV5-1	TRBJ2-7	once	CASSYLSDRAIYEQYF
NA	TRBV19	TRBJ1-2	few	CASSMTALYGYTF
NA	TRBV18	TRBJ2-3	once	CASSRRTDTQYF
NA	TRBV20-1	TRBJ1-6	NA	CSASFFLGPNSPLHF
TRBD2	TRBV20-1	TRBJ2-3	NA	CSASFSGGGTDTQYF
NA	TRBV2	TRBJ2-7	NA	CASSERSRGREQYF
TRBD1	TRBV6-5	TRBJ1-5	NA	CASSDRGGSNQPQHF
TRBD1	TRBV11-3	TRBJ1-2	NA	CASSRTTGAYGYTF
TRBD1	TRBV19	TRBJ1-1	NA	CASSVRDRMSEGAEAFF
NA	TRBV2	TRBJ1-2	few	CASSEGQTRLYGYTF
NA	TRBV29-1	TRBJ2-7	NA	CSVVTELGTYEQYF
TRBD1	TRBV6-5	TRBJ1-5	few	CASRRPGTGDQPQHF
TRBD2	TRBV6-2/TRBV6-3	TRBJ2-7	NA	CASNPLGLVSYEQYF
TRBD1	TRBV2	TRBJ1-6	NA	CASSEQGVRGSPLHF
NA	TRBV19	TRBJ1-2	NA	CASSASLRAGRKGYTF
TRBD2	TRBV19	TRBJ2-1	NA	CASSIGTSGGPYNEQFF
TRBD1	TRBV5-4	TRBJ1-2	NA	CASRSGGGQVYGYTF
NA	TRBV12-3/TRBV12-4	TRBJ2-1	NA	CASSLFDEQFF
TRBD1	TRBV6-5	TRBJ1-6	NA	CASSYGGQGGSPLHF
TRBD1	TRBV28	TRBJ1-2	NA	CATSRTGYGYTF
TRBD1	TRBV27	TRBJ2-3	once	CASRKDRGYTDTQYF
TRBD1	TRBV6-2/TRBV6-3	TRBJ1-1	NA	CASSRQGIGVGTEAFF
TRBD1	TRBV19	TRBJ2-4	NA	CASAPQGKAKNIQYF
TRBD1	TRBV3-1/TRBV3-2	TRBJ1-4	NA	CASSWTGGREKLFF
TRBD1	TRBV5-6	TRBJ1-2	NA	CASTPAQGVYGYTF
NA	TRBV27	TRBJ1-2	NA	CASSDRVFYGYTF